This T cell receptor (beta chain) was retrieved from a study of circulating tumor DNA in untreated peripheral T-cell lymphoma. TCRdb's copy holds only in-frame clones and misses some; the assay was immunoSEQ multiplex PCR. Of about 10,000 clones listed, roughly 80% are singletons. This CDR3 is built from 15 residues. The germline CDR1 and CDR2 sequences are SGHNT and YENEEA. Trimming removed 3 bases from V and 6 bases from J, with 17 bases in between. Remarks on this clone: Its antigen remains unidentified.

Overall study results and limits: In about four fifths of patients, tumor-specific clonotypes were identified.

The sequenced sample consisted of tumor tissue. The clonotype comes from a human donor with peripheral T-cell lymphoma. The rearrangement joins TRBV11-3 to TRBJ1-1; D is perhaps TRBD1 (6 bases). The CDR3 here is CASSLSGQGLSEAFF. The DNA of the CDR3 is TGTGCCAGCAGCTTGAGTGGCCAGGGGCTCTCTGAAGCTTTCTTT.